These 31 T cell receptor beta chains originate from one sample sequenced in a study of CD8 T cell repertoires and HIV-1 epitope variants. Assay used: immunoSEQ multiplex PCR; TCRdb lists only in-frame clones, some missing. Among 4,900 or so clones listed, around three fifths were seen once. No cognate antigen is known for these TCRs. Sequences were obtained from cultured CD8+ T cells derived from PBMCs. The receptors derive from a male donor with HIV.

V and J are TRBV4-3 and TRBJ1-2, with unresolved D. V was clipped by 5 bases and J by 0 bases, with 10 bases between them. This CDR3 is 14 amino acids long. The germline CDR1 and CDR2 sequences are LGHNA and YSLEER. CDR3 sequence (DNA): TGCGCCAGCAGCTCGCAGGAGACTAACTATGGCTACACCTTC. Its translation is CASSSQETNYGYTF.

This rearrangement joins TRBV28 to TRBJ2-1; D call uncertain. This CDR3 contains 12 residues. The V end lost 6 bases, the J end lost 4 bases, and 7 bases lay between the germline ends. The germline gives CDR1 MDHEN, CDR2 SYDVKM. CDR3 in amino acids: CASRHSYNEQFF. Written as DNA, the CDR3 is TGTGCCAGCAGACACTCTTACAATGAGCAGTTCTTC.

V usage is TRBV9 and J usage is TRBJ1-2; 9 bases agree with TRBD1. J was trimmed by 8 bases and V by 2 bases; bases with no gene match: 10. Germline V gene data show CDR1 as SGDLS and CDR2 as YYNGEE. The CDR3 is made up of 15 amino acids. DNA of the CDR3: TGTGCCAGCAGCGTTAGGGACAGGGATCGTGACGGCTACACCTTC. This gives the protein CASSVRDRDRDGYTF.

This clone was seen more than once but under ten times. The rearrangement joins TRBV6-5 to TRBJ2-1; D is perhaps TRBD2 (6 bases). The germline V gene encodes CDR1 MNHEY and CDR2 SVGAGI. The CDR3 sequence is 16 residues long. V was pared by 0 bases and J by 2 bases, with 11 bases between. The CDR3 sequence is CASSYSPSVTYNEQFF. For the CDR3, the DNA is TGTGCCAGCAGTTACTCGCCTAGCGTCACCTACAATGAGCAGTTCTTC.

The chain has TRBV28 and TRBJ1-1, with 8 nucleotides matching TRBD1. Unmatched junction bases numbered 5, after V lost 4 bases and J lost 4 bases. CDR1 and CDR2 from the germline V gene are MDHEN and SYDVKM. CDR3 size: 14 residues. The CDR3 DNA reads TGTGCCAGCAGTTCCTGGACAGGGAGCACTGAAGCTTTCTTT. The encoded protein is CASSSWTGSTEAFF.

The genes are TRBV4-3 and TRBJ2-2, with a weak D call TRBD1 (6 bases). The germline V gene encodes CDR1 LGHNA and CDR2 YSLEER. Between the trimmed V and J ends, which lost 1 base and 6 bases, there was a span of 18 bases. This CDR3 spans 17 amino acids. As DNA, the CDR3 is TGCGCCAGCAGCCAAGTCCCCTTCCGAGGGGGAGCCGGGGAGCTGTTTTTT. Translating gives CASSQVPFRGGAGELFF.

The gene calls are TRBV4-1 and TRBJ2-7; D perhaps matches TRBD1 (5 bases). Germline CDR1 MGHRA, CDR2 YSYEKL. The CDR3 is made up of 16 amino acids. V shed 0 bases and J shed 2 bases, with 14 bases lying between them. The CDR3 sequence: CASSQDPAGMTYEQYF. Written as DNA, the CDR3 is TGCGCCAGCAGCCAAGATCCCGCAGGGATGACCTACGAGCAGTACTTC.

This clone was counted a few times. The J gene is TRBJ2-7, the V gene TRBV28; no reliable D call. With 7 bases removed from V and 2 bases from J, the gap between germline ends came to 15 bases. Germline-derived CDR1 and CDR2 are MDHEN and SYDVKM. This CDR3 has 14 amino acids. CDR3 residues: CASNHGDVTYEQYF. The DNA of the CDR3 is TGTGCCAGCAATCATGGAGACGTAACCTACGAGCAGTACTTC.

V gene TRBV6-5 combines with J gene TRBJ2-1; a possible D gene is TRBD2 (5 bases). Trimming stripped 4 bases from V and 3 bases from J, with 13 bases between. The CDR3 runs 15 residues. Germline V lookup: CDR1 MNHEY, CDR2 SVGAGI. CDR3 in DNA: TGTGCCAGCAGTTTATTAGCGTCTTACTACAATGAGCAGTTCTTC. Protein product: CASSLLASYYNEQFF.

V and J are TRBV6-1 and TRBJ2-7, with D tentatively TRBD1 (6 bases). Germline lookup yields CDR1 MNHNS and CDR2 SASEGT. This CDR3 has 15 amino acids. V shed 0 bases and J shed 4 bases, with 13 bases lying between them. The CDR3 loop is CASSEADSLKYEQYF. The CDR3 DNA sequence: TGTGCCAGCAGTGAAGCGGACAGCTTAAAGTACGAGCAGTACTTC.

A single count supports this clone. The V call is TRBV11-1, the J call TRBJ2-1, with D uncertain. In germline, CDR1 is SGHAT, CDR2 FQDESV (reference sequence). The CDR3 has 15 residues. Trimming cost V 3 bases and J 0 bases, with 9 bases left between them. The CDR3 bases are TGTGCCAGCAGCTTTCGGGTCAGCTCCTACAATGAGCAGTTCTTC. Amino acid sequence: CASSFRVSSYNEQFF.

This chain uses TRBV19 with TRBJ1-4; D may be TRBD1 (6 bases). Germline V gene sequence: CDR1 LNHDA, CDR2 SQIVND (reference sequence). The CDR3 has 17 amino acids. Deletions cut 6 bases from V and 1 base from J, with 18 bases between. The CDR3 region is CASSNYRVLGTNEKLFF. In DNA, the CDR3 is TGTGCCAGTAGCAACTACAGGGTTTTGGGAACTAATGAAAAACTGTTTTTT.

V gene TRBV7-9 combines with J gene TRBJ2-2, with a tentative D call TRBD1 (5 bases). Trimming stripped 5 bases from V and 3 bases from J, with 16 bases between. The CDR3 loop spans 16 amino acids. Germline V gene data show CDR1 as SEHNR and CDR2 as FQNEAQ (reference sequence). The CDR3 protein is CASSHIKGRDTGELFF. The DNA for the CDR3 is TGTGCCAGCAGCCACATTAAGGGGCGCGACACCGGGGAGCTGTTTTTT.

This chain's CDR3 is CASSPTGGLSTEAFF. CDR3 sequence (DNA): TGTGCCAGCTCACCAACCGGGGGGCTTAGCACTGAAGCTTTCTTT. The chain is built from TRBV18 and TRBJ1-1, with a tentative D call TRBD1 (6 bases). This CDR3 is 15 amino acids long. The V gene lost 2 bases and the J gene lost 4 bases, with 14 bases spanning the gap. Germline CDR1 reads KGHSH; CDR2 reads LQKENI.

The CDR3 is CASSFDGTGFYEQYF. The CDR3 nucleotides are TGCGCCAGCAGCTTCGATGGGACAGGATTCTACGAGCAGTACTTC. V and J are TRBV5-1 and TRBJ2-5; TRBD1 matches at 8 bases. The J call may be incorrect, as the DNA end agrees better with TRBJ2-7. The germline CDR1 and CDR2 sequences are SGHRS and YFSETQ. The CDR3 consists of 15 residues.

The V gene is TRBV2, the J gene TRBJ2-1, with D uncertain. Trimming removed 4 bases from V and 5 bases from J, with 9 bases in between. CDR1 and CDR2 from the germline V gene are SNHLY and FYNNEI. CDR3 length: 13 residues. The CDR3 here is CASSGDRHNEQFF. CDR3 nucleotides: TGTGCCAGCAGTGGAGACCGGCACAATGAGCAGTTCTTC.

J is TRBJ2-2 and V is TRBV30; possible D gene TRBD2, 6 bases. Trimming removed 3 bases from V and 4 bases from J, with 12 bases in between. The CDR3 has 14 residues. The germline gives CDR1 GTSNPN, CDR2 SVGIG (reference sequence). The CDR3 here is CAWSGGRGTGELFF. The CDR3 DNA sequence: TGTGCCTGGAGCGGGGGTCGAGGCACCGGGGAGCTGTTTTTT.

This clone appeared a single time. The chain has TRBV28 and TRBJ1-1; the match to TRBD1 covers 7 bases. The ends lost 2 bases at V and 8 bases at J; junction bases unmatched: 17. Germline V CDR1 and CDR2: MDHEN, SYDVKM. There are 17 residues in the CDR3. CDR3 in amino acids: CASSLDRDLSFAREAFF. The CDR3, as DNA: TGTGCCAGCAGTTTAGACAGGGACCTGTCCTTTGCCAGGGAAGCTTTCTTT.

This clone was counted a few times. This chain links TRBV28 with TRBJ1-5, with 7 bases matching TRBD1. The CDR3 runs 14 residues. J gave up 4 bases and V 5 bases, and 5 bases lay outside the gene matches. CDR1 is MDHEN, CDR2 SYDVKM, per germline. CDR3 bases: TGTGCCAGCAGTAGACAGGGTGGGAATCAGCCCCAGCATTTT. Protein: CASSRQGGNQPQHF.

This rearrangement joins TRBV9 to TRBJ2-3; the match to TRBD1 covers 8 bases. Trimming at V came to 6 bases and at J to 3 bases, leaving 9 bases not matched to a gene. Germline CDR1 is SGDLS and CDR2 is YYNGEE. The CDR3 runs 15 residues. The CDR3 spells CASNEQGVGTDTQYF. Written as DNA, the CDR3 is TGTGCCAGCAACGAACAGGGGGTAGGGACAGATACGCAGTATTTT.

This clone has more than one count but fewer than ten. The chain employs TRBV19 and TRBJ1-1; 8 nucleotides agree with TRBD1. This CDR3 region has 15 residues. The junction had 8 bases not matched to a gene; V was cut back by 4 bases and J by 4 bases. The V gene's germline CDR1 is LNHDA and CDR2 SQIVND (reference sequence). CDR3 sequence reads: CASSTRTGRRTEAFF. In nucleotides, the CDR3 is TGTGCCAGTAGTACCCGGACAGGGCGGCGCACTGAAGCTTTCTTT. The full variable domain, with the rest looked up from reference TRBV19 and TRBJ1-1, is DGGITQSPKYLFRKEGQNVTLSCEQNLNHDAMYWYRQDPGQGLRLIYYSQIVNDFQKGDIAEGYSVSREKKESFPLTVTSAQKNPTAFYLCASSTRTGRRTEAFFGQGTRLTVV.

This clone has more than one count but fewer than ten. J is TRBJ1-5 and V is TRBV5-6, with D maybe TRBD1 (5 bases). Germline CDR1 and CDR2: SGHDT and YYEEEE. CDR3 size: 16 residues. Trimming shortened V by 0 bases and J by 5 bases, and 15 bases separated the two germline ends. CDR3 in DNA: TGTGCCAGCAGCTTGGCCTTAGGGGAGGGCGATCAGCCCCAGCATTTT. This translates into CASSLALGEGDQPQHF.

The chain combines TRBV27 with TRBJ2-3; D call uncertain. The germline V gene encodes CDR1 MNHEY and CDR2 SMNVEV (reference sequence). Trimming stripped 1 base from V and 0 bases from J, with 5 bases between. This CDR3 comprises 14 residues. The CDR3 protein is CASSLLRSTDTQYF. The CDR3 region has the DNA TGTGCCAGCAGTTTATTACGGAGCACAGATACGCAGTATTTT.

J is TRBJ2-7 and V is TRBV6-5, with D perhaps TRBD1 (6 bases). The CDR3 is made up of 13 amino acids. CDR1 is MNHEY, CDR2 SVGAGI, per germline. The germline V and J ends were trimmed by 0 bases and 3 bases, with 6 bases remaining between them. The CDR3 sequence: CASSYSRGYEQYF. Written as DNA, the CDR3 is TGTGCCAGCAGTTACTCCAGGGGCTACGAGCAGTACTTC.

The rearrangement uses TRBV28 and TRBJ1-4; TRBD1 agrees at 7 bases. The V and J ends lost 2 bases and 4 bases, in that order; junction bases with no gene match: 4. Germline V CDR1 and CDR2: MDHEN, SYDVKM. The CDR3 extends over 15 amino acids. The CDR3 reads CASSLETGNNEKLFF. Written as DNA, the CDR3 is TGTGCCAGCAGTTTAGAGACAGGGAATAATGAAAAACTGTTTTTT.

This clone has more than one count but fewer than ten. V gene TRBV7-9 combines with J gene TRBJ2-3; 7 bases are a match to TRBD1. The length of the CDR3 is 16 residues. The ends lost 4 bases at V and 4 bases at J; junction bases unmatched: 11. The germline V gene encodes CDR1 SEHNR and CDR2 FQNEAQ (reference sequence). Here the CDR3 reads CASSSLTGEHPDTQYF. Here the CDR3 DNA reads TGTGCCAGCAGCTCGCTAACAGGGGAACATCCAGATACGCAGTATTTT.

This clone was picked up one time. The chain couples TRBV28 to TRBJ2-2, with D perhaps TRBD2 (6 bases). The ends were cut back, 4 bases at V and 2 bases at J, with 11 bases in the middle. This CDR3 contains 15 residues. Per germline, CDR1 MDHEN and CDR2 SYDVKM. The CDR3 loop reads CASSSIADNTGELFF. The CDR3 DNA follows: TGTGCCAGCAGTTCCATAGCGGATAACACCGGGGAGCTGTTTTTT.

This chain joins TRBV19 and TRBJ1-2, with a weak D call TRBD1 (5 bases). The germline CDR1 and CDR2 sequences are LNHDA and SQIVND (reference sequence). Trimming removed 2 bases from V and 6 bases from J, with 16 bases in between. The CDR3 totals 15 residues. Here the CDR3 reads CASSIFREEYNGYTF. The CDR3 DNA reads as TGTGCCAGTAGTATATTCAGGGAGGAATATAATGGCTACACCTTC. Filled out from reference TRBV19 and TRBJ1-2, the complete variable domain reads DGGITQSPKYLFRKEGQNVTLSCEQNLNHDAMYWYRQDPGQGLRLIYYSQIVNDFQKGDIAEGYSVSREKKESFPLTVTSAQKNPTAFYLCASSIFREEYNGYTFGSGTRLTVV.

V usage is TRBV7-9 and J usage is TRBJ2-3, with D possibly TRBD1 on 6 matching bases. CDR3 length: 13 residues. Trimming took 5 bases from V and 2 from J, leaving 8 bases between them. The V gene's germline CDR1 is SEHNR and CDR2 FQNEAQ (reference sequence). CDR3 nucleotide sequence: TGTGCCAGCAGCCGGGACAACACAGATACGCAGTATTTT. This encodes CASSRDNTDTQYF. Full variable domain (remainder filled in from reference TRBV7-9 and TRBJ2-3): DTGVSQNPRHKITKRGQNVTFRCDPISEHNRLYWYRQTLGQGPEFLTYFQNEAQLEKSRLLSDRFSAERPKGSFSTLEIQRTEQGDSAMYLCASSRDNTDTQYFGPGTRLTVL.

This chain joins TRBV4-3 and TRBJ1-1; D is uncertain. The CDR3 length is 14 residues. The germline V and J ends were trimmed by 0 bases and 1 base, with 6 bases remaining between them. CDR1 LGHNA and CDR2 YSLEER come from the germline V gene. CDR3 DNA: TGCGCCAGCAGCCAAGATGCGGGGAACACTGAAGCTTTCTTT. This sequence encodes CASSQDAGNTEAFF.

This clone appeared a single time. CDR3 sequence: CASTPLTGGGGYTF. As DNA, the CDR3 is TGTGCCAGCACCCCACTGACAGGGGGCGGTGGCTACACCTTC. The chain has TRBV6-1 and TRBJ1-2; 10 bases map to TRBD1. CDR1 is MNHNS and CDR2 is SASEGT in the germline V gene. The CDR3 is 14 amino acids. The trim removed 7 bases at V and 7 bases at J, leaving 9 bases unmatched.